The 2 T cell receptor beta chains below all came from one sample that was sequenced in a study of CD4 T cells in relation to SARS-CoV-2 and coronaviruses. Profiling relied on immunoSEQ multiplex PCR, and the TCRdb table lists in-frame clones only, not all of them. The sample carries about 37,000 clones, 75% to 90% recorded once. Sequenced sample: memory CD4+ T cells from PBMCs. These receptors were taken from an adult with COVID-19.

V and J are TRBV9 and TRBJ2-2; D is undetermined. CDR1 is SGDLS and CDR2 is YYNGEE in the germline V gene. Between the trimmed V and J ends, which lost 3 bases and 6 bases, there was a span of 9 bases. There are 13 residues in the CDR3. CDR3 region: CASSARLPGELFF. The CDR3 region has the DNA TGTGCCAGCAGCGCACGCCTCCCCGGGGAGCTGTTTTTT. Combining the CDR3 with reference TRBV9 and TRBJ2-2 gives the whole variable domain DSGVTQTPKHLITATGQRVTLRCSPRSGDLSVYWYQQSLDQGLQFLIQYYNGEERAKGNILERFSAQQFPDLHSELNLSSLELGDSALYFCASSARLPGELFFGEGSRLTVL.

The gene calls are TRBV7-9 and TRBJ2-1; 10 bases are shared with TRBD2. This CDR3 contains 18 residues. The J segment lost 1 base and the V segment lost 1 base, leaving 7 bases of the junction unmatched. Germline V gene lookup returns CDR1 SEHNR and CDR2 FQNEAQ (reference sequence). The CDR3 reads CASSLGLAGSFSYNEQFF. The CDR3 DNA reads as TGTGCCAGCAGCTTAGGACTAGCGGGTTCCTTTTCCTACAATGAGCAGTTCTTC.